The present T cell receptor beta chain was sequenced within a study of cytomegalovirus exposure and HLA in healthy donors. The primer mix had 60 Vbeta and 13 Jbeta primers. Original handling: Later, roughly 77 million unique TCR beta chains were counted in an analysis, and around 11 million of them were shared. Measured with immunoSEQ multiplex PCR; TCRdb has only the in-frame clones, and not every one. The D gene and trimming were derived from the DNA, and the V and J assignments and clone size from that table. This table has 150,000 to 200,000 clones, 75% to 85% appearing once. Germline values: CDR1 SGHNT, CDR2 YENEEA. This CDR3 spans 16 amino acids. V lost 0 bases to trimming and J lost 8 bases; unmatched junction nucleotides: 5.

V and J are TRBV11-3 and TRBJ1-6, with 9 bases that match TRBD1. This receptor was identified in a woman between 18 and 30 years old in good health and CMV-seropositive. Material: PBMCs. CDR3 sequence reads: CASSLDYGQGYSPLHF. CDR3 bases: TGTGCCAGCAGCTTAGACTATGGACAGGGGTATTCACCCCTCCACTTT.